A selection of T cell receptor beta chains follows, all from one sample in a study of T cells after yellow fever vaccination. TCRdb reanalysed the 5' RACE reads using MiXCR and keeps one entry per CDR3 protein. The sample carries some 260,000 distinct CDR3 sequences, approximately 5.2% recorded once. The material sequenced was CD4+ T cells sorted from PBMCs, taken on the day of the yellow fever booster vaccination. The source is a young man who received the YFV17D yellow fever vaccine. Each CDR3 is given with its conserved first and last residue. Fields, in order: clone size, D gene, J gene, V gene, CDR3 DNA, CDR3 protein. D genes are given only for firm matches. Clone size is given for some rows only: seen once, a few or many times, or a class if the clone is expanded.

few	TRBD1	TRBJ1-4	TRBV18	TGTGCCAGCTCGGGGACCGGGACAGGGGTTGAAAAACTGTTTTTT	CASSGTGTGVEKLFF
few	NA	TRBJ2-7	TRBV18	TGTGCCAGCTCACCGCAACAGATTCTTACGGTGGGTGAGCAGTACTTC	CASSPQQILTVGEQYF
NA	TRBD1	TRBJ2-1	TRBV5-5	TGTGCCAGCCTATCCCTAGGGTGGGGGACAGGATACAATGAGCAGTTCTTC	CASLSLGWGTGYNEQFF
few	NA	TRBJ1-1	TRBV11-2	TGTGCCAGCACCCCACTGGGCACTGAAGCTTTCTTT	CASTPLGTEAFF
few	NA	TRBJ1-6	TRBV3-1	TGTGCCAGCAGCCTAAACCCACTTCAACTCGGTTCACCCCTCCACTTT	CASSLNPLQLGSPLHF
NA	NA	TRBJ2-1	TRBV20-1	TGCAGTGCCCGCCGCCCGACAGCTTACAATGAGCAGTTCTTC	CSARRPTAYNEQFF
NA	TRBD1	TRBJ1-4	TRBV3-1	TGTGCCAGCAGCCAAGACTGGACAGGGGTCGAAAAACTGTTTTTT	CASSQDWTGVEKLFF
many	NA	TRBJ2-1	TRBV7-2	TGTGCCAGCAGCCCGTGGACAGCTCAAGTGGAGCAGTTCTTC	CASSPWTAQVEQFF
NA	NA	TRBJ2-3	TRBV7-9	TGTGCCAGCAGGGAACTGAGAGATACGCAGTATTTT	CASRELRDTQYF
few	NA	TRBJ1-6	TRBV10-3	TGTGCCATCAGTGAAGTAGAATCACCCCTCCACTTT	CAISEVESPLHF
NA	TRBD1	TRBJ1-1	TRBV20-1	TGCAGTGCCAGGGGGACAGGGCACCTACCTCGTGAAGCTTTCTTT	CSARGTGHLPREAFF
NA	TRBD1	TRBJ1-1	TRBV27	TGTGCCAGCATATCCCCCCAGGGTAGGGGGCACACTGAAGCTTTCTTT	CASISPQGRGHTEAFF
NA	NA	TRBJ2-5	TRBV2	TGTGCCAGCATTCGGGGGGCAAGTGCGGCGGAGACCCAGTACTTC	CASIRGASAAETQYF
NA	NA	TRBJ1-2	TRBV2	TGTGCCAGCAGGTGGGCAGGTCTGGGCTACACCTTC	CASRWAGLGYTF
NA	NA	TRBJ1-2	TRBV28	TGTGCCAGCAGCCCGCCGGGACAAGTTATCACCTTC	CASSPPGQVITF